This paragraph reports one T cell receptor beta chain. The antigen is unknown. Graves' hyperthyroidism without ophthalmopathy progression within 18 months was termed stable. Hyperthyroidism had been newly diagnosed in patients aged 18 to 65, and its duration was under 2 months. Fresh peripheral blood, 10 ml, yielded the PBMCs. This specimen comes from a study of T cells in Graves' hyperthyroidism and ophthalmopathy. Study results and caveats: Expanded thyroid clonotypes (above 0.001) were mostly also found in blood.

RNA transcripts provided the source from which TCR beta CDR3 regions were amplified. First-round RT-PCR targeting the TCR CDR3 was performed with the HTBI primer set. TCRdb passed the multiplex PCR reads through MiXCR, listing each CDR3 protein once. In the table there are a few hundred thousand distinct CDR3 sequences, 20% to 25% of which are singletons. Trimming removed 5 bases at V and 0 bases at J, with 14 bases between. The germline gives CDR1 MDHEN, CDR2 SYDVKM. This CDR3 contains 16 residues. The specimen sequenced was blood. This chain joins TRBV28 and TRBJ1-3; D gene uncertain. The clonotype was recovered from a man aged 45-65 years with Graves' hyperthyroidism. The CDR3 loop reads CASSLLDSSSGNTIYF. Here the CDR3 DNA reads TGTGCCAGCAGTCTGTTGGACTCCAGCTCTGGAAACACCATATATTTT.